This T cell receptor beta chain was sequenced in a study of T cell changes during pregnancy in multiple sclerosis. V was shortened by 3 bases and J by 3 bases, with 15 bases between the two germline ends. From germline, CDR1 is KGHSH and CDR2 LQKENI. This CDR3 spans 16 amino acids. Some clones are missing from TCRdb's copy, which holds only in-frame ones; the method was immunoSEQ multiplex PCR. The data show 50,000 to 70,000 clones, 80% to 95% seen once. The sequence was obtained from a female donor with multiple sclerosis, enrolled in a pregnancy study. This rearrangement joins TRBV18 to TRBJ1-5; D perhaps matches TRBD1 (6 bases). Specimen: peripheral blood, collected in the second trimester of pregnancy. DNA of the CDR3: TGTGCCAGCTCACCGCCCGGGACAACGGACAATCAGCCCCAGCATTTT. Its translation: CASSPPGTTDNQPQHF.